The rows below give T cell receptor beta chains drawn from one sample of a study of shared clonotypes between healthy human individuals. Libraries were prepared by immunoSEQ multiplex PCR; TCRdb keeps only in-frame clonotypes and omits some of them. The table shows 2 million to 2.5 million clones, with 85% to 95% occurring only once. Specimen: naive CD4+ T cells from PBMCs. These receptors were collected from a man aged 18 to 35 in good health. Some clones in this sample may be carry-over from other donors' samples. Both conserved end residues are part of each CDR3. The order of the fields is V gene, J gene, CDR3 protein.

TRBV29-1,TRBJ2-1,CSVENTRADEQFF
TRBV5-1,TRBJ1-4,CASSHQTGATNEKLFF
TRBV7-3,TRBJ2-2,CASSRRTGRGVTGELFF
TRBV19,TRBJ1-1,CASSSGARSHTEAFF
TRBV12-5,TRBJ2-1,CASGVSYNEQFF
TRBV25-1,TRBJ1-6,CASGQDYNSPLHF
TRBV7-9,TRBJ1-5,CASSQGGHSNQPQHF
TRBV9,TRBJ1-4,CASSFRHAANEKLFF
TRBV5-1,TRBJ2-7,CASSLEPASTTIEQYF
TRBV5-1,TRBJ2-7,CASSTQGPSGDEQYF
TRBV6-5,TRBJ1-4,CASSYSSGQGNEKLFF
TRBV4-1,TRBJ2-3,CASSRGVTDTQYF
TRBV7-2,TRBJ1-5,CASSPWIEFHQPQHF
TRBV5-1,TRBJ1-3,CASSLGPSGSGNTIYF
TRBV18,TRBJ2-3,CASSPGGGNTDTQYF
TRBV5-1,TRBJ2-1,CASSLSGSSYNEQFF
TRBV30,TRBJ2-1,CAWSEGLAGANEQFF
TRBV7-2,TRBJ2-1,CASSRPGLAGAAVVFF
TRBV5-1,TRBJ2-3,CASSTGTSGRAGADTQYF
TRBV5-1,TRBJ2-2,CASSFQQSGTGFSGELFF
TRBV5-1,TRBJ2-6,CASSLTASAGANVLTF
TRBV4-1,TRBJ2-1,CASSQDGTGKLSEQFF
TRBV28,TRBJ1-5,CASSLSGLGQPQHF
TRBV25-1,TRBJ1-4,CASSELGRNEKLFF
TRBV7-3,TRBJ2-3,CASSSGQGTTDTQYF
TRBV6-5,TRBJ1-2,CASSTDREHGYTF
TRBV7-2,TRBJ2-1,CASSLLAAERSEQFF
TRBV28,TRBJ2-7,CASSTGQETYEQYF
TRBV5-1,TRBJ2-5,CASSLSGGETQYF
TRBV2,TRBJ2-6,CASSKDRAYHSGANVLTF
TRBV4-1,TRBJ1-5,CASSRQGVGNQPQHF